This T cell receptor (beta chain) was recorded in a study of blood T cell repertoires in COVID-19 (dated by TCRdb to the early 2020s). Background on the whole study: Collaborator samples came from the United States, Italy and Spain and covered acute and convalescent phases of COVID-19. The prospective study material was composed of cDNA or gDNA derived from T cells, B-cell-depleted T cells, or PBMCs. The samples were drawn from two sources: the first 160 participants of the ongoing ImmuneRACE study, and 1,200 or so subjects contributed by 6 global collaborators. Sample metadata almost always included a de-identified subject ID, COVID-19 status, age in years and sex. Subjects who had been exposed to COVID-19, were actively infected with it, or had recovered from it provided the deeply sampled blood TCRbeta repertoires that made up the dataset. HLA class I and class II types, where available, came from metadata supplied by the sample provider rather than from assay-based typing. The repertoires were released in a freely available public database intended as a resource for research on the immune response to SARS-CoV-2.

Of note for this clone: Which antigen it targets is not known. Base qualities are not provided; no much larger clone lies one nucleotide away.

The paper as a whole reports these results and caveats: The quantity of clinical and demographic metadata differed by source and by participant and was supplied without curation.

Each collaborating institution followed its own protocols to collect whole blood in K2EDTA tubes. For TCRbeta analysis, collaborators shipped samples in one of three forms: frozen whole blood, isolated PBMCs, or DNA extracted from either of those sample types. CDR1 and CDR2 are read off the germline V gene as MNHEY and SVGEGT. V is shortened by 2 bases, J by 7 bases, and the region joining them spans 9 bases. Counted from cysteine to phenylalanine, this CDR3 has 12 amino acids. The kept DNA is CDR3 alone, 36 bases in frame from the first base. TCRbeta CDR3 regions were amplified from genomic DNA using the immunoSEQ Assay, a bias-controlled multiplex PCR. From the authors' description of their analysis: Nucleated cell counts per sample were estimated from amplification of reference gene primers within the assay. To quantify the absolute abundance of each unique TCRbeta CDR3 rearrangement, sequence reads were collapsed and filtered. Productive Simpson clonality was computed per sample as the square root of Simpson's diversity index over productive rearrangements. In its TCRdb copy, this immuneACCESS table keeps in-frame sequences only and misses some clones. Where compared with another copy, unresolved V genes explain less than half of these, and the others have no known cause. The V and J calls and clone size were taken over from that table, and D and trimming were inferred from the DNA. Present in this sample are some 41,000 clones, roughly nine tenths of which were seen just once. Roughly 15% of the sample is in the top ten clones.

The sample consisted of peripheral blood. The chain couples TRBV6-2 or TRBV6-3 to TRBJ2-7; confidence is insufficient to name the D gene. The receptor was isolated from a man in his sixties or seventies with active COVID-19. The CDR3 sequence is CASSYLVGEQYF. At the DNA level, the sequence is TGTGCCAGCAGTTACCTCGTCGGGGAGCAGTACTTC.